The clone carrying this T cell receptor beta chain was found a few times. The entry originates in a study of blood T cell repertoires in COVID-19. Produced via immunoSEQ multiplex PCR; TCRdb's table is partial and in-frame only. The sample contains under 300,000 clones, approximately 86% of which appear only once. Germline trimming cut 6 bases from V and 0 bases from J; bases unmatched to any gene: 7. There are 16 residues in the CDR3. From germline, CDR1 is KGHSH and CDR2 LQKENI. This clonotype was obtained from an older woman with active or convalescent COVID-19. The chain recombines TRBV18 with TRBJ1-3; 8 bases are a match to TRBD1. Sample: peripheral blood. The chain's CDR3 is CASSPSGGPSGNTIYF. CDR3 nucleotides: TGTGCCAGCTCCCCTTCAGGGGGCCCCTCTGGAAACACCATATATTTT.